This T cell receptor (beta chain) was identified in a study of blood T cell repertoires in COVID-19. Study context: Donors in the United States, Italy and Spain gave samples during acute or convalescent COVID-19.

The V and J ends lost 4 bases and 5 bases respectively, with 21 bases between them. CDR3 size: 16 residues. Germline lookup yields CDR1 SGHKS and CDR2 YYEKEE (reference sequence). Original processing methods: Amplification of reference gene primers provided the estimated nucleated cell counts. Using immunoSEQ multiplex PCR, the repertoire was profiled, and TCRdb retains in-frame clones only, with some absent. The V and J calls and the clone size are those of that table, but D and trimming were determined from the DNA. The sample records around 94,000 clones, approximately 86% being singletons. The sequence derives from a man older than 75 with acute or convalescent COVID-19. This chain connects TRBV5-5 to TRBJ2-5; maybe TRBD2 (6 bases). The specimen sequenced was peripheral blood. This CDR3 reads CASSPTPVGGWETQYF. The CDR3 bases are TGTGCCAGCAGCCCCACTCCCGTTGGGGGGTGGGAGACCCAGTACTTC.